What follows are 9 T cell receptor beta chains derived from one specimen sequenced in a study of blood T cell repertoires in COVID-19. Clones were sequenced by immunoSEQ multiplex PCR, and TCRdb holds only the in-frame ones, with some missing. Of about 180,000 clones in the sample, 70% to 90% were seen once. Input material: peripheral blood. The receptors were gathered from a man between 65 and 85 years old with active or convalescent COVID-19.

The rearrangement uses TRBV28 and TRBJ1-3, with a possible D match to TRBD1 (6 bases). This CDR3 has 14 amino acids. V shed 5 bases and J shed 2 bases, with 10 bases lying between them. Germline CDR1 and CDR2: MDHEN and SYDVKM. In DNA form, the CDR3 reads TGTGCCAGCAGTCCCCAGGGGCCTGGAAACACCATATATTTT. The encoded protein is CASSPQGPGNTIYF.

The CDR3 sequence: CASSYLAGGRPQPQHF. The DNA for the CDR3 is TGTGCCAGCAGTTACTTGGCAGGGGGCAGGCCTCAGCCCCAGCATTTT. The V call is TRBV6-6, the J call TRBJ1-5; 8 positions match TRBD1. Germline V CDR1 and CDR2: MNHNY, SVGAGI (reference sequence). With 1 base clipped from V and 6 bases from J, the junction kept 8 bases outside the gene matches. The CDR3 is 16 residues long.

The chain joins TRBV6-1 to TRBJ1-4; weak D call: TRBD1 (5 bases). V was clipped by 2 bases and J by 8 bases, with 12 bases between them. The CDR3 contains 14 residues. CDR1 is MNHNS, CDR2 SASEGT, per germline. The CDR3 nucleotides are TGTGCCAGCAGTGAACAGGGAAGGACCGAAAAACTGTTTTTT. Translated: CASSEQGRTEKLFF.

This clone showed up just a few times. This rearrangement joins TRBV30 to TRBJ2-7; 9 bases are shared with TRBD2. CDR3 length: 14 residues. The V and J ends lost 3 bases and 3 bases, in that order; junction bases with no gene match: 6. Germline V gene lookup returns CDR1 GTSNPN and CDR2 SVGIG (reference sequence). DNA for the CDR3: TGTGCCTGGAGAAGCGGGGGGAATAACTACGAGCAGTACTTC. Translated: CAWRSGGNNYEQYF.

This sequence joins TRBV6-6 and TRBJ2-7; 8 bases line up with TRBD1. The V segment lost 7 bases and the J segment 5 bases; nucleotides outside the gene matches: 10. This CDR3 is built from 14 residues. Germline-derived CDR1 and CDR2 are MNHNY and SVGAGI (reference sequence). The CDR3 region has the DNA TGTGCCAGCACTTTCCGGGACAGGCCCCACGAGCAGTACTTC. It is translated as CASTFRDRPHEQYF.

This clone is a singleton in its sample. V and J are TRBV28 and TRBJ1-3; TRBD1 agrees at 9 bases. The germline CDR1 and CDR2 sequences are MDHEN and SYDVKM. With V trimmed by 5 bases and J by 5 bases, 7 bases remained unmatched. The CDR3 is 15 residues long. The CDR3 coding sequence is TGTGCCAGCAGTCAACCGACAGGGGGGAGAAACACCATATATTTT. This encodes CASSQPTGGRNTIYF.

The rearrangement uses TRBV3-1 (or the pseudogene TRBV3-2) and TRBJ1-2, with 11 bases that match TRBD1. Looked up from germline, CDR1 is LGHDT and CDR2 is YNNKEL (reference sequence). This CDR3 comprises 15 residues. The V segment lost 4 bases and the J segment 5 bases; nucleotides outside the gene matches: 6. The CDR3 nucleotides are TGTGCCAGCAGCCCTGGGACAGGGGGACATTATGGCTACACCTTC. Translated: CASSPGTGGHYGYTF.

The rearrangement uses TRBV7-2 and TRBJ2-1; D possibly corresponds to TRBD2 (5 bases). Looked up from germline, CDR1 is SGHTA and CDR2 is FQGNSA. V was pared by 3 bases and J by 5 bases, with 14 bases between. This CDR3 has 15 residues. The CDR3 region has the DNA TGTGCCAGCAGCTTCGGCTATGGACTGGACAATGAGCAGTTCTTC. It encodes CASSFGYGLDNEQFF.

The J gene is TRBJ1-4, the V gene TRBV4-3; maybe TRBD1 (5 bases). The CDR3 runs to 14 residues. With 3 bases removed from V and 8 bases from J, the gap between germline ends came to 13 bases. CDR1 LGHNA and CDR2 YSLEER come from the germline V gene. DNA of the CDR3: TGCGCCAGCAGCCAGAGGCAGGGAGGGGAAAAACTGTTTTTT. As protein: CASSQRQGGEKLFF.